The clone carrying this T cell receptor (beta chain) turned up a few times. Its antigen is not known. The data stem from a study of pediatric ulcerative colitis. Study-wide results and caveats: Repertoires came from total lymphocyte DNA, not specific subsets. Two patients had blood samples with substantially reduced template counts. No controls had the two rectal clonotypes shared by ulcerative colitis patients.

V shed 5 bases and J 7 bases; nucleotides not matched to a gene: 4. Per germline, CDR1 SGDLS and CDR2 YYNGEE. The CDR3 has 15 residues. Profiling relied on immunoSEQ multiplex PCR, and the TCRdb table lists in-frame clones only, not all of them. The top ten clones hold over 4% of a sample with 59,000 or so clones, around four fifths of them seen once. This receptor was obtained from a boy younger than 18 with moderate ulcerative colitis. The sample consisted of blood. The J gene is TRBJ2-2, the V gene TRBV9, with 14 bases aligning to TRBD2. The CDR3 spells CASRGTSGSGGELFF. The CDR3 nucleotides read TGTGCCAGCAGGGGGACTAGCGGGAGCGGCGGGGAGCTGTTTTTT.